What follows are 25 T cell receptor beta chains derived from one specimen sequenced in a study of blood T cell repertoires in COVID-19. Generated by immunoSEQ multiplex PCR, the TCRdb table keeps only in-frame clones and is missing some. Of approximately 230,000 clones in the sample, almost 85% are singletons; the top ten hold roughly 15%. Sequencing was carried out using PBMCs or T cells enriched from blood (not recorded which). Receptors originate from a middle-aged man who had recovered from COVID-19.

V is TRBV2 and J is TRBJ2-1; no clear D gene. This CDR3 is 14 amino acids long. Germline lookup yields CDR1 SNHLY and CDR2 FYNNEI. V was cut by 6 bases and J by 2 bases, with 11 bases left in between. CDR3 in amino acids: CASSGGVAYNEQFF. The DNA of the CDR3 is TGTGCCAGCAGCGGCGGAGTAGCCTACAATGAGCAGTTCTTC. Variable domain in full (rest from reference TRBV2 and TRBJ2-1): EPEVTQTPSHQVTQMGQEVILRCVPISNHLYFYWYRQILGQKVEFLVSFYNNEISEKSEIFDDQFSVERPDGSNFTLKIRSTKLEDSAMYFCASSGGVAYNEQFFGPGTRLTVL.

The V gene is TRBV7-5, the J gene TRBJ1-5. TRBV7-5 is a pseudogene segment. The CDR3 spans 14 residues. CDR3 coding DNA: TGTGTCAGAAGTGTCCATGCGTGCAATCAGCCCCAGCATTTT. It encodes CVRSVHACNQPQHF.

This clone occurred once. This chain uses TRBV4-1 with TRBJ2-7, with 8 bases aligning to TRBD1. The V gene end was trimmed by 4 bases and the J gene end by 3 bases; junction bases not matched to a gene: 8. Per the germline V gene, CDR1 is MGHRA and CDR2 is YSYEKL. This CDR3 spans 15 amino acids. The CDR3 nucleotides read TGCGCCAGCAGCCCGGGGACAGGCCATTTCTACGAGCAGTACTTC. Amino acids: CASSPGTGHFYEQYF.

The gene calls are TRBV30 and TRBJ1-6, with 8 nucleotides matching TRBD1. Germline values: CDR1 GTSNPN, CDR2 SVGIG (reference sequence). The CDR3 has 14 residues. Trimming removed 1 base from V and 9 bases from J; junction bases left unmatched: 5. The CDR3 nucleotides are TGTGCCTGGAGTGGACAGGGGACGATTTCACCCCTCCACTTT. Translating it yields CAWSGQGTISPLHF.

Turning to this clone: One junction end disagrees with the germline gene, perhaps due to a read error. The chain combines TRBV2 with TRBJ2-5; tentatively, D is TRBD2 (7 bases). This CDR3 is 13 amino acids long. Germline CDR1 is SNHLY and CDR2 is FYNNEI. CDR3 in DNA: TGTGCCAGCAGTGGCAGAGGGGGGGCAAGCTTGGACTTC. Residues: CASSGRGGASLDF.

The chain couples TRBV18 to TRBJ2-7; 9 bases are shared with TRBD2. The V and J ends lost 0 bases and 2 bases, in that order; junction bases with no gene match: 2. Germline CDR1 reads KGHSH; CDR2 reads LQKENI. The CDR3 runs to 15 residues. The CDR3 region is CASSPPSGSTYEQYF. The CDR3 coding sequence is TGTGCCAGCTCACCACCTAGCGGGAGCACCTACGAGCAGTACTTC.

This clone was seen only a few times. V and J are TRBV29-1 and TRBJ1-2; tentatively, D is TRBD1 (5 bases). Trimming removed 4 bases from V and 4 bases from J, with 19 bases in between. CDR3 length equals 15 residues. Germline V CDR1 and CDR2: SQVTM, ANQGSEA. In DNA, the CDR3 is TGCAGCGTTGCCCAGGGTCTGGGGTTGAGCTATGGCTACACCTTC. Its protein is CSVAQGLGLSYGYTF. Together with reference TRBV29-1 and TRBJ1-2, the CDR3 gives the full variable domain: SAVISQKPSRDICQRGTSLTIQCQVDSQVTMMFWYRQQPGQSLTLIATANQGSEATYESGFVIDKFPISRPNLTFSTLTVSNMSPEDSSIYLCSVAQGLGLSYGYTFGSGTRLTVV.

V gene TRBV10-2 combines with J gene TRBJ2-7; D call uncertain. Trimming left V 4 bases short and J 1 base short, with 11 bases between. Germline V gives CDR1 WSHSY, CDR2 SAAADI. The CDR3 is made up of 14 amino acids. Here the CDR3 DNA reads TGCGCCAGCAGTGGAGTCTCCTGGTCCTACGAGCAGTACTTC. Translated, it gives CASSGVSWSYEQYF.

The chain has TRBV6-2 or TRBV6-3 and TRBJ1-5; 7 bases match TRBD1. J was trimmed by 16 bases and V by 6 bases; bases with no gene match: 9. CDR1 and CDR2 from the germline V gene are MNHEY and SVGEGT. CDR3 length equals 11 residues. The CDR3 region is CASSPGQSEHF. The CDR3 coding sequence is TGTGCCAGCAGCCCGGGACAGTCCGAACATTTT.

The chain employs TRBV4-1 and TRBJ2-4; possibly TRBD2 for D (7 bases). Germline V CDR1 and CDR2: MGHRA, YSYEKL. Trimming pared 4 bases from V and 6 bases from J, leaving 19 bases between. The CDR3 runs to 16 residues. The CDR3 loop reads CASSPREARGGNIQYF. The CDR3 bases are TGCGCCAGCAGCCCCCGGGAGGCCCGAGGGGGAAACATTCAGTACTTC.

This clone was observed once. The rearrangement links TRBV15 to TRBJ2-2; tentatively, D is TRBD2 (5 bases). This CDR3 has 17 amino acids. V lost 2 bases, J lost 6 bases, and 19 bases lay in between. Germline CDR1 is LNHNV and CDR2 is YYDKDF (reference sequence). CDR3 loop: CATSRSKDGGWAGELFF. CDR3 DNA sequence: TGTGCCACCAGCAGATCCAAAGACGGAGGCTGGGCCGGGGAGCTGTTTTTT.

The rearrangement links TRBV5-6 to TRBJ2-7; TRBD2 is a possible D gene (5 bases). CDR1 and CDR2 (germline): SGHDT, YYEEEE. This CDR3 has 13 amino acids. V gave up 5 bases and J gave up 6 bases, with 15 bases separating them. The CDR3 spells CASRPVSGIEQYF. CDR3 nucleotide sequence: TGTGCCAGCAGACCCGTCTCGGGGATCGAGCAGTACTTC.

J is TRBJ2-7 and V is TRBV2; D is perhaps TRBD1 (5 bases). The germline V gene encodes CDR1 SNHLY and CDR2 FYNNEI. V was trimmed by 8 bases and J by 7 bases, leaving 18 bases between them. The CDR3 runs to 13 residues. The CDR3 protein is CASLEDPDREQYF. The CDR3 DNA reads TGTGCCAGCCTCGAAGACCCCGACAGAGAGCAGTACTTC.

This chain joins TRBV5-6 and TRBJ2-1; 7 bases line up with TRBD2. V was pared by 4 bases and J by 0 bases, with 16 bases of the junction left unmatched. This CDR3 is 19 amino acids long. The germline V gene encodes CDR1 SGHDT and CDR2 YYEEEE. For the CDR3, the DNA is TGTGCCAGCAGCAAGCTTGGGGGGGTTGCGGGAGCCTCCTACAATGAGCAGTTCTTC. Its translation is CASSKLGGVAGASYNEQFF. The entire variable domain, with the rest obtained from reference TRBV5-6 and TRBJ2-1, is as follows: DAGVTQSPTHLIKTRGQQVTLRCSPKSGHDTVSWYQQALGQGPQFIFQYYEEEERQRGNFPDRFSGHQFPNYSSELNVNALLLGDSALYLCASSKLGGVAGASYNEQFFGPGTRLTVL.

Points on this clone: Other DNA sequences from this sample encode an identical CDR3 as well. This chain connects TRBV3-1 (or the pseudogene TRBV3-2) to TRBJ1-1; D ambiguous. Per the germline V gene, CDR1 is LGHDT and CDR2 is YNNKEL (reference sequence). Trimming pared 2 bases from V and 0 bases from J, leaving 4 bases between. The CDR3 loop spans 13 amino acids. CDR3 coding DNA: TGTGCCAGCAGCCAAACAGTGAACACTGAAGCTTTCTTT. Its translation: CASSQTVNTEAFF.

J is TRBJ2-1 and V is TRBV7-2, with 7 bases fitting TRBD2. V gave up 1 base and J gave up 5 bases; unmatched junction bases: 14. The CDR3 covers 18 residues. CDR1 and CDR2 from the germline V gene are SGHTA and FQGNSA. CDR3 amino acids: CASSLGLAGVSGDNEQFF. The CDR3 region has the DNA TGTGCCAGCAGCTTAGGCCTCGCGGGAGTCTCGGGAGACAATGAGCAGTTCTTC.

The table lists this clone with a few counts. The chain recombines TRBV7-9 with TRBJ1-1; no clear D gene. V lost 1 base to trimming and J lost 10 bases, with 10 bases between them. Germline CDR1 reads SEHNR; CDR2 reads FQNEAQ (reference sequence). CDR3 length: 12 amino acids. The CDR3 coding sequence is TGTGCCAGCAGCTTAGAAAGTAGTGCAGCTTTCTTT. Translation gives CASSLESSAAFF.

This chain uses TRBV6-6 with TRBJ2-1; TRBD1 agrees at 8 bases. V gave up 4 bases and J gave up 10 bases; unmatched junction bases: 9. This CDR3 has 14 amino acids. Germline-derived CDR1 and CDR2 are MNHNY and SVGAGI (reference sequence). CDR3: CASSWAPGTGEQFF. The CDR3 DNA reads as TGTGCCAGCAGTTGGGCTCCCGGGACAGGCGAGCAGTTCTTC.

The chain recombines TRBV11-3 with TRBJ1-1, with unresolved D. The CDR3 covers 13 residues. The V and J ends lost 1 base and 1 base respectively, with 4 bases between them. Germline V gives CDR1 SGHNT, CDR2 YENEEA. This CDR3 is CASSLGENTEAFF. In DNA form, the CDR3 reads TGTGCCAGCAGCTTAGGAGAGAACACTGAAGCTTTCTTT.

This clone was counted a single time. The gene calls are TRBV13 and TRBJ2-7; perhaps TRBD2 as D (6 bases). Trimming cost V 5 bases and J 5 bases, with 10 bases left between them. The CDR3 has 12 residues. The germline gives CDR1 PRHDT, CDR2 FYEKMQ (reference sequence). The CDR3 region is CASSARLDEQYF. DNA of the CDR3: TGTGCCAGCAGCGCCCGACTAGACGAGCAGTACTTC.

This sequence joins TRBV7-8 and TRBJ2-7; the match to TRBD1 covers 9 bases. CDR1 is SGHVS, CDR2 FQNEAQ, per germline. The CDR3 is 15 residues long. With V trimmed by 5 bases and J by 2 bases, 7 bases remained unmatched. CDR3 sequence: CASSAGTGKTYEQYF. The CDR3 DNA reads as TGTGCCAGCAGCGCTGGGACAGGGAAAACCTACGAGCAGTACTTC. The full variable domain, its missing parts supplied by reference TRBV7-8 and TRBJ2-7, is GAGVSQSPRYKVAKRGQDVALRCDPISGHVSLFWYQQALGQGPEFLTYFQNEAQLDKSGLPSDRFFAERPEGSVSTLKIQRTQQEDSAVYLCASSAGTGKTYEQYFGPGTRLTVT.

The CDR3 DNA follows: TGTGCCAGCAGCTCGACCGGGACAGGGACCGATACGCAGTATTTT. This codes for CASSSTGTGTDTQYF. The V and J genes are TRBV7-9 and TRBJ2-3, with 9 nucleotides matching TRBD1. Germline loops: CDR1 SEHNR, CDR2 FQNEAQ (reference sequence). Unmatched junction bases numbered 8, after V lost 4 bases and J lost 6 bases. The CDR3 totals 15 residues. Using reference TRBV7-9 and TRBJ2-3 for the parts outside the CDR3, the full variable domain is DTGVSQNPRHKITKRGQNVTFRCDPISEHNRLYWYRQTLGQGPEFLTYFQNEAQLEKSRLLSDRFSAERPKGSFSTLEIQRTEQGDSAMYLCASSSTGTGTDTQYFGPGTRLTVL.

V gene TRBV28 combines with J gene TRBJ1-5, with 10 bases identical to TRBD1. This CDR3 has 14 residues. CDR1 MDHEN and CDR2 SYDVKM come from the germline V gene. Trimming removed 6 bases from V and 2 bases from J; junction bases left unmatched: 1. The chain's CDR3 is CASRGTGGNQPQHF. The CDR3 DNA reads TGTGCCAGCAGAGGGACAGGGGGCAATCAGCCCCAGCATTTT.

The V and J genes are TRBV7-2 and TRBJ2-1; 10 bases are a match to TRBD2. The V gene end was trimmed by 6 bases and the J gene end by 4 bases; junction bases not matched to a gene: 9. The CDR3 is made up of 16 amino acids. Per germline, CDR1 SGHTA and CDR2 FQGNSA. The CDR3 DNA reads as TGTGCCAGCAGTTTTGTGGGGACTAGCGCTTACAATGAGCAGTTCTTC. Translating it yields CASSFVGTSAYNEQFF.

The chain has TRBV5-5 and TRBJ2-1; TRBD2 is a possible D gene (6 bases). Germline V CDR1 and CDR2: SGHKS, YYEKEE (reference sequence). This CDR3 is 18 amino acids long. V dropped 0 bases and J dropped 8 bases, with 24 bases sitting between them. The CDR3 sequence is CASSLGDSGKGSNDEQFF. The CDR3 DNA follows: TGTGCCAGCAGCTTGGGCGATAGCGGAAAAGGTTCTAACGATGAGCAGTTCTTC.